Below, 10 T cell receptor beta chains from the same sample are listed, as sequenced in a study of cytomegalovirus exposure and HLA in healthy donors. The PCR used 60 Vbeta and 13 Jbeta primers. This table comes from immunoSEQ multiplex PCR, and its TCRdb copy is limited to in-frame clones, with some not included. The sample records roughly 150,000 clones, over 75% being singletons. Sequenced input: PBMCs. The receptor source for this set is a female donor in good health and CMV-seronegative.

This clone appeared a single time. V gene TRBV29-1 combines with J gene TRBJ2-1, with D possibly being TRBD2 (5 bases). The V end lost 1 base, the J end lost 2 bases, and 6 bases lay between the germline ends. The CDR3 sequence is 13 residues long. Germline V gives CDR1 SQVTM, CDR2 ANQGSEA. The chain's CDR3 is CSVEGGPYNEQFF. CDR3 nucleotides: TGCAGCGTTGAAGGCGGGCCCTACAATGAGCAGTTCTTC.

The chain employs TRBV6-1 and TRBJ1-1; a possible D gene is TRBD1 (5 bases). V gave up 0 bases and J gave up 5 bases, with 13 bases separating them. The germline gives CDR1 MNHNS, CDR2 SASEGT. The CDR3 sequence is 15 residues long. In DNA, the CDR3 is TGTGCCAGCAGTGAAGCGTACCGACGGGGGACTGAAGCTTTCTTT. Encoded protein: CASSEAYRRGTEAFF.

This clone was observed once. The chain links TRBV18 to TRBJ2-7; D possibly corresponds to TRBD1 (5 bases). The CDR3 length is 15 residues. Between the trimmed V and J ends, which lost 6 bases and 2 bases, there was a span of 17 bases. The germline CDR1 and CDR2 sequences are KGHSH and LQKENI. CDR3 bases: TGTGCCAGCTCCCTACGACAGACCGGACCCTACGAGCAGTACTTC. As protein: CASSLRQTGPYEQYF.

The chain couples TRBV27 to TRBJ2-1; D perhaps matches TRBD2 (5 bases). CDR1 is MNHEY, CDR2 SMNVEV, per germline (reference sequence). The CDR3 contains 16 residues. V was shortened by 1 base and J by 2 bases, with 12 bases between the two germline ends. The chain's CDR3 is CASSLYASWAYNEQFF. The DNA of the CDR3 is TGTGCCAGCAGTTTATACGCTAGCTGGGCCTACAATGAGCAGTTCTTC.

The rearrangement joins TRBV6-5 to TRBJ1-5; the D gene is possibly TRBD1 (6 bases). The CDR3 contains 14 residues. V lost 5 bases and J 0 bases, leaving 8 bases between the germline ends. CDR1 and CDR2 from the germline V gene are MNHEY and SVGAGI. CDR3 in DNA: TGTGCCAGCAGTCGGACAGATAGCAATCAGCCCCAGCATTTT. Its translation: CASSRTDSNQPQHF.

The chain links TRBV28 to TRBJ1-1, with 8 bases identical to TRBD1. The ends lost 6 bases at V and 4 bases at J; junction bases unmatched: 7. Germline V CDR1 and CDR2: MDHEN, SYDVKM. This CDR3 is built from 14 residues. CDR3 sequence: CASSQYRGGTEAFF. CDR3 sequence (DNA): TGTGCCAGCAGCCAGTACAGGGGGGGCACTGAAGCTTTCTTT.

The V gene is TRBV29-1, the J gene TRBJ2-3, with a tentative D call TRBD1 (6 bases). Trimming pared 5 bases from V and 0 bases from J, leaving 15 bases between. Germline V gives CDR1 SQVTM, CDR2 ANQGSEA. The CDR3 extends over 15 amino acids. The CDR3 region has the DNA TGCAGCGTTTATGGACAGCCGACTAGCACAGATACGCAGTATTTT. Its protein is CSVYGQPTSTDTQYF.

The chain uses TRBV6-1 and TRBJ2-7, with TRBD2 as a possible D gene (5 bases). The ends were cut back, 6 bases at V and 3 bases at J, with 15 bases in the middle. Germline V CDR1 and CDR2: MNHNS, SASEGT. The CDR3 is made up of 14 amino acids. CDR3 coding DNA: TGTGCCAGCAGATTAAGAGAGGGCCTCTACGAGCAGTACTTC. Its translation: CASRLREGLYEQYF.

This clone has a handful of counts. The chain joins TRBV9 to TRBJ2-7; 7 positions agree with TRBD1. After removal of 1 base from V and 6 bases from J, the junction contained 1 base not matched to a gene. This CDR3 is built from 12 residues. Germline CDR1 reads SGDLS; CDR2 reads YYNGEE. The CDR3 sequence: CASSVNRGEQYF. CDR3 nucleotide sequence: TGTGCCAGCAGCGTAAACAGGGGCGAGCAGTACTTC.

The chain carries TRBV29-1 and TRBJ1-1; perhaps TRBD1 as D (6 bases). V lost 4 bases, J lost 5 bases, and 14 bases lay in between. CDR3 length: 13 residues. CDR1 SQVTM and CDR2 ANQGSEA come from the germline V gene. CDR3 sequence (DNA): TGCAGCGTTGCGAAATCAGGGGATACTGAAGCTTTCTTT. Protein: CSVAKSGDTEAFF.